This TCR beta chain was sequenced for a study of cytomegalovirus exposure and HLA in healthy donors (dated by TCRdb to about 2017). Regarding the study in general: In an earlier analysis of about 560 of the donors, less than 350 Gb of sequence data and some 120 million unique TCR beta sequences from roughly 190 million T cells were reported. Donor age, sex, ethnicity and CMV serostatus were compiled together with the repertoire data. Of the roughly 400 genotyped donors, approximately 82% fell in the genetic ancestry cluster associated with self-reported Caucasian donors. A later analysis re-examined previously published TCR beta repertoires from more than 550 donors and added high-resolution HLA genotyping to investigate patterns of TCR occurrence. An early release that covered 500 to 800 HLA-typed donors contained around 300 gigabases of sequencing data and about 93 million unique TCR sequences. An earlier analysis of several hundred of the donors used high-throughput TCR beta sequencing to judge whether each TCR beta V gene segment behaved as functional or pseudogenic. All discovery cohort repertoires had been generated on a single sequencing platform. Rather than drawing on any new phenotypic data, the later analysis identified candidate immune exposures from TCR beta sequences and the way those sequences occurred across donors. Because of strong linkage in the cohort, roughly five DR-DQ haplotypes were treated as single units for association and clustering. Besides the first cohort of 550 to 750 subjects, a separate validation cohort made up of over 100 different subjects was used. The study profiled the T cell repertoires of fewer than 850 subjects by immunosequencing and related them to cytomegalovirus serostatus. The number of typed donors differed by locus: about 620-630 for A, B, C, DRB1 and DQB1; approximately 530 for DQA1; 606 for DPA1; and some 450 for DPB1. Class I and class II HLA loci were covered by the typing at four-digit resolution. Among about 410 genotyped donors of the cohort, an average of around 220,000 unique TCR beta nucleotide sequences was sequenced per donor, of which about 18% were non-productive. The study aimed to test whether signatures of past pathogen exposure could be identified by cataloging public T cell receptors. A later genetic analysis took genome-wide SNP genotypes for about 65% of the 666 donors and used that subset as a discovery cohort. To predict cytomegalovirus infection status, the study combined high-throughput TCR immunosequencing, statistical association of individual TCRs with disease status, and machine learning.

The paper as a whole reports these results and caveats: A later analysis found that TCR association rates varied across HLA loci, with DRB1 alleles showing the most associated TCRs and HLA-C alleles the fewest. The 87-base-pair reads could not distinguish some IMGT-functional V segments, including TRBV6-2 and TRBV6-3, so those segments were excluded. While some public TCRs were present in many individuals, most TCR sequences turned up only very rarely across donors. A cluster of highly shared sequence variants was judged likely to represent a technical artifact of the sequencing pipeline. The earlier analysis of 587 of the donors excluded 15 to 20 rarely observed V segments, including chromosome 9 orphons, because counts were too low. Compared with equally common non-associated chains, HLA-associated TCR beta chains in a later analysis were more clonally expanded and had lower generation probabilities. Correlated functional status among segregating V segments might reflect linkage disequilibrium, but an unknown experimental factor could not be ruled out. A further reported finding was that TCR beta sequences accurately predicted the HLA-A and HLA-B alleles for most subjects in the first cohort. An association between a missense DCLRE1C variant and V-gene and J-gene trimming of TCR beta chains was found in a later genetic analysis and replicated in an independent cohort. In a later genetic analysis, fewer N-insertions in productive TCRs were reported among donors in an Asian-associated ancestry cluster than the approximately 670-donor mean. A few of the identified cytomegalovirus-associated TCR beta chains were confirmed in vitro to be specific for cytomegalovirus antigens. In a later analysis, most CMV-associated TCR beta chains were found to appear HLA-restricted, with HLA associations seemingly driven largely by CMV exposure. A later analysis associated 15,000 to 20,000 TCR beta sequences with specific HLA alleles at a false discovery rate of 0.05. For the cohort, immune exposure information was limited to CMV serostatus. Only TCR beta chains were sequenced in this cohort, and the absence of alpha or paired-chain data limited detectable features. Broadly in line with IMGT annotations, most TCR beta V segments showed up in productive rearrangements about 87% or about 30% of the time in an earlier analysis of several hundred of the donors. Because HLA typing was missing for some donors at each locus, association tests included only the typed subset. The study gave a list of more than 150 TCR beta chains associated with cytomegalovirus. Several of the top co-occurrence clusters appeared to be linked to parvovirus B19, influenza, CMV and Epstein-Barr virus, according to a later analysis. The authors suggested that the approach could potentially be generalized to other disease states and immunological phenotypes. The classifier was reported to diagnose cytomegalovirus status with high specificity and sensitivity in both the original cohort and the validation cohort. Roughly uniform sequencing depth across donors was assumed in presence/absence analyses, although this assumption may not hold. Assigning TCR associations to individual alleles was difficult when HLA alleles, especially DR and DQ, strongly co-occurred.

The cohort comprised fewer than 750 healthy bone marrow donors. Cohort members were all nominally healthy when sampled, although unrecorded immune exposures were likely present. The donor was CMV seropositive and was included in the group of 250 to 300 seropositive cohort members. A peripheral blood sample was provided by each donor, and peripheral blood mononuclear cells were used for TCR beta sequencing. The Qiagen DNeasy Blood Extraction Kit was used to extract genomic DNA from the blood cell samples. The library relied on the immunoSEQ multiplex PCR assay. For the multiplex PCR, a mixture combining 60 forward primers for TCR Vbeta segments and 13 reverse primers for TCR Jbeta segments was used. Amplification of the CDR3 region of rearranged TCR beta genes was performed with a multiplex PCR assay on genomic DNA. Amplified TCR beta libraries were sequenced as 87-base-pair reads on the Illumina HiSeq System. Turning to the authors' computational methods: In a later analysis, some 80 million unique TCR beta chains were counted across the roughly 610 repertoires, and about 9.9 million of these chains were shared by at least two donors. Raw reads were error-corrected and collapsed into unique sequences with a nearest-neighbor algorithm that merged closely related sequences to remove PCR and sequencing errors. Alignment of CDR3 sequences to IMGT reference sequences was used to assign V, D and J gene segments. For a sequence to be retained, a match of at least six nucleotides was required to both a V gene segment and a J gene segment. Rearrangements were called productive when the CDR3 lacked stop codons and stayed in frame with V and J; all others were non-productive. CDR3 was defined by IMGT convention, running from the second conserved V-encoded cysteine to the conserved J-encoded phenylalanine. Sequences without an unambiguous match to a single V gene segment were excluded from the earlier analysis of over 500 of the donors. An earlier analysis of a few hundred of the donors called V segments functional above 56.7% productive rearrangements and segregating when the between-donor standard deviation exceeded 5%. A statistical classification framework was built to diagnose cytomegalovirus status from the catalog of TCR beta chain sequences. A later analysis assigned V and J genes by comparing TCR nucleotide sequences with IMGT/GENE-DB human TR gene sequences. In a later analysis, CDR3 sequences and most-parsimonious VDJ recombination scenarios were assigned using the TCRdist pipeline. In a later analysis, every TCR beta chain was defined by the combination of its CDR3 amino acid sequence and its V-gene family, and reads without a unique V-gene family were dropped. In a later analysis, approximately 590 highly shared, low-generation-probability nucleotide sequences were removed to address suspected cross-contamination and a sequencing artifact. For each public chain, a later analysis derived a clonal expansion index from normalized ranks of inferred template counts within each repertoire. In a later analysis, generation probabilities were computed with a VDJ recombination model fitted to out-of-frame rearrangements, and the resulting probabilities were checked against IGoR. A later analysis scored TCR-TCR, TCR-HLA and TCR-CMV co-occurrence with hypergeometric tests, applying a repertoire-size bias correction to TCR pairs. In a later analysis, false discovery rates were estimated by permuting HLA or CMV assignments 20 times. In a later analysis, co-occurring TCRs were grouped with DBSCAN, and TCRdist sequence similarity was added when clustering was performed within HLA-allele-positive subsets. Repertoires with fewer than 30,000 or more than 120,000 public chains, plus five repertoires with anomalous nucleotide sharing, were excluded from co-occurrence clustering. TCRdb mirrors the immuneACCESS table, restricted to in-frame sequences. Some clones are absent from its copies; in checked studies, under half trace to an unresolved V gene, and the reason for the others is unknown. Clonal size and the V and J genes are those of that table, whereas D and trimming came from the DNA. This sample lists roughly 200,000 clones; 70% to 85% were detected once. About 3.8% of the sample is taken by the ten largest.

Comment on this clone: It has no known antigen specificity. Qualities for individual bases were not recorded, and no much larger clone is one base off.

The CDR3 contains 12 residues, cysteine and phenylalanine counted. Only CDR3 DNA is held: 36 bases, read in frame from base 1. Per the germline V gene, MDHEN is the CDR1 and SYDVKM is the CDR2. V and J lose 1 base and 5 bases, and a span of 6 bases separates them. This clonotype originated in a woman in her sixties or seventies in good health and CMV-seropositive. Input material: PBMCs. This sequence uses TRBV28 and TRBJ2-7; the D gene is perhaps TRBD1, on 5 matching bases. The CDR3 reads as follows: CASSLLGDEQYF. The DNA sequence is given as TGTGCCAGCAGTTTATTAGGGGACGAGCAGTACTTC.